The clone carrying this T cell receptor (beta chain) is a singleton in its sample. As originally analysed: Counts of nucleated cells, estimated from reference gene primer amplification, were obtained. Sequenced by immunoSEQ multiplex PCR; TCRdb stores in-frame clones only, minus some. That table gives V, J and clone size, and the DNA gave D and trimming. The repertoire holds under 60,000 clones, roughly 74% seen once, with about 25% in the top ten. CDR3 length equals 16 residues. V lost 0 bases to trimming and J lost 1 base; unmatched junction nucleotides: 5. Germline assignment: CDR1 LGHNA and CDR2 YSLEER. The sample originates from a study of blood T cell repertoires in COVID-19. Turning to the study itself: There were acute and convalescent COVID-19 samples, and they came from the United States, Italy and Spain. The analysed material was cDNA or gDNA that came from T cells, B-cell-depleted T cells, or PBMCs.

Sequenced material: peripheral blood. The receptor's source is a human donor in a cohort sampled during active COVID-19. The V gene is TRBV4-3, the J gene TRBJ1-1; TRBD1 aligns across 7 bases. CDR3 DNA sequence: TGCGCCAGCAGCCAAGATCGAGGGGGCTGGAACACTGAAGCTTTCTTT. Its translation is CASSQDRGGWNTEAFF.